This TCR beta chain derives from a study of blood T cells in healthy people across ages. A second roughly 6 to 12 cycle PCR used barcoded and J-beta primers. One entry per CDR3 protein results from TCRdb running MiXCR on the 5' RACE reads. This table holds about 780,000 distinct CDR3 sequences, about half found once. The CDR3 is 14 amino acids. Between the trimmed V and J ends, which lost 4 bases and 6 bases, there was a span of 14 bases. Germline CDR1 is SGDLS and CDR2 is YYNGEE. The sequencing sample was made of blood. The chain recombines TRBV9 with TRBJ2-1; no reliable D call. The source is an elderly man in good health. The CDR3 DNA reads TGTGCCAGCAGCCTACAGTGGGTGGCCAATGAGCAGTTCTTC. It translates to CASSLQWVANEQFF.